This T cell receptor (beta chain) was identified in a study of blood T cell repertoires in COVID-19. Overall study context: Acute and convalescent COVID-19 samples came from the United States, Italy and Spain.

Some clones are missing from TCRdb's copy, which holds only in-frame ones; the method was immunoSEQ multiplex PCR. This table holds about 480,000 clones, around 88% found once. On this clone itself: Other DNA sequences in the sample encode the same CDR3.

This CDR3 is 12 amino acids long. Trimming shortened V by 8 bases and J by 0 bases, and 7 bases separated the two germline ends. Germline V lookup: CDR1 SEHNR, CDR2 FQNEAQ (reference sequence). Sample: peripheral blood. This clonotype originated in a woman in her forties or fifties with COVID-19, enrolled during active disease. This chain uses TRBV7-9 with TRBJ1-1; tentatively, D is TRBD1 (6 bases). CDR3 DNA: TGTGCCAGCGGACAGTTGAACACTGAAGCTTTCTTT. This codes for CASGQLNTEAFF.